This T cell receptor (beta chain) was sequenced for a study of T cell repertoires in cytomegalovirus infection. Study overall: Newly reported HLA-C-restricted and thoroughly characterized HLA-B-restricted CMV epitopes were employed.

TCRdb processed the reads anew with MiXCR; each CDR3 protein has one entry. The sample has some 310,000 distinct CDR3 sequences, more than 20% seen once. V was clipped by 5 bases and J by 6 bases, with 12 bases between them. Germline CDR1 SGHTA, CDR2 FQGNSA. There are 13 residues in the CDR3. This clonotype was seen repeatedly, ten times or more. Its antigen is still unknown. This TCR was recovered from a human donor in good health (CMV status not recorded). Some clones in this sample may be carry-over from other donors' samples. The source material was cultured PBMCs, sampled from culture after CMV antigen stimulation. This chain connects TRBV7-2 to TRBJ2-3; the D is unclear. The CDR3 DNA is TGTGCCAGCAGCCCAACGATCTCGGATACGCAGTATTTT. Its translation: CASSPTISDTQYF.